Described below is a single TCR beta chain sequence and its context. This record comes from a study of blood T cell repertoires in COVID-19. Overall study: Specimens from acute and convalescent COVID-19 originated in the United States, Italy and Spain. Sources were T cells, B-cell-depleted T cells, or PBMCs; the material itself was cDNA or gDNA.

Authors' analysis steps: Amplification from reference gene primers served as the basis for estimated nucleated cell counts. Assay used: immunoSEQ multiplex PCR; TCRdb lists only in-frame clones, some missing. V and J calls and clone size are those listed in that table; D and trimming were worked out from the DNA. The data contain roughly 130,000 clones, around 87% of them singletons. The germline V and J ends were trimmed by 5 bases and 4 bases, with 14 bases remaining between them. The CDR3 contains 14 residues. Germline CDR1 is WNHNN and CDR2 is SYGVQD (reference sequence). The clonotype originates from a woman aged 55-70 years with acute or convalescent COVID-19. Sample: peripheral blood. The chain is built from TRBV10-1 and TRBJ1-1, with D perhaps TRBD1 (6 bases). CDR3 amino acids: CASSQGRGSTEAFF. The CDR3 nucleotides are TGCGCCAGCAGTCAAGGCAGGGGATCCACTGAAGCTTTCTTT.